Reported below is one TCR beta chain. Produced via immunoSEQ multiplex PCR; TCRdb's table is partial and in-frame only. The table shows approximately 110,000 clones, with 85% to 90% occurring only once. V shed 3 bases and J shed 1 base, with 7 bases lying between them. This CDR3 contains 14 residues. Germline-derived CDR1 and CDR2 are MNHEY and SMNVEV (reference sequence). This specimen belongs to a study of T cell responses to AZD1222 COVID-19 vaccine. Samples with a second dose at about 4 or about 12 weeks were pooled together. Sample: peripheral blood, taken 28 days after the second AZD1222 dose. The chain uses TRBV27 and TRBJ1-3, with no clear D. This sequence was found in an adult who received the AZD1222 COVID-19 vaccine. DNA of the CDR3: TGTGCCAGCAGTTTTGGCCCTTCTGGAAACACCATATATTTT. Translating gives CASSFGPSGNTIYF.